A single sample is the source of the 9 T cell receptor beta chains below, sequenced in a study of cytomegalovirus exposure and HLA in healthy donors. Both 60 Vbeta primers and 13 Jbeta primers went into the PCR. Data came from immunoSEQ multiplex PCR; TCRdb stores just in-frame clones and leaves some out. The table records more than 100,000 clones, approximately 77% of them present only once. The source material was PBMCs. These receptors were taken from a woman in her 40s in good health and CMV-seronegative.

The V gene is TRBV5-6, the J gene TRBJ2-1; no firm D call. Germline values: CDR1 SGHDT, CDR2 YYEEEE. The CDR3 is 13 amino acids. V lost 5 bases and J lost 6, with 12 bases in between. In DNA form, the CDR3 reads TGTGCCAGCAGGCGAGACTCGAGCAATGAGCAGTTCTTC. It is translated as CASRRDSSNEQFF.

The chain couples TRBV30 to TRBJ2-3; D is unclear. Trimming cost V 0 bases and J 6 bases, with 10 bases left between them. This CDR3 contains 13 residues. The V gene's germline CDR1 is GTSNPN and CDR2 SVGIG (reference sequence). This CDR3 reads CAWSVRRRDTQYF. Written as DNA, the CDR3 is TGTGCCTGGAGTGTACGGAGAAGGGATACGCAGTATTTT.

The chain is built from TRBV28 and TRBJ1-4, with 8 bases matching TRBD1. The CDR3 has 16 residues. CDR1 and CDR2 (germline): MDHEN, SYDVKM. Unmatched junction bases numbered 6, after V lost 3 bases and J lost 3 bases. The DNA for the CDR3 is TGTGCCAGCAGTTTTCAACTGACAGGGGCTAATGAAAAACTGTTTTTT. It is translated as CASSFQLTGANEKLFF.

The V call is TRBV7-9, the J call TRBJ2-4, with 8 bases matching TRBD2. J lost 7 bases, V lost 0 bases, and 11 bases had no gene match. This CDR3 comprises 17 residues. Germline V gene sequence: CDR1 SEHNR, CDR2 FQNEAQ (reference sequence). This CDR3 reads CASSLAHGGGTHNIQYF. The DNA for the CDR3 is TGTGCCAGCAGCTTAGCGCACGGCGGGGGGACCCACAACATTCAGTACTTC.

The chain couples TRBV27 to TRBJ1-2; D is perhaps TRBD1 (5 bases). The CDR3 length is 16 residues. CDR1 is MNHEY and CDR2 is SMNVEV in the germline V gene (reference sequence). V was clipped by 2 bases and J by 3 bases, with 16 bases between them. The CDR3 loop reads CASSLRQGGVYYGYTF. CDR3 nucleotide sequence: TGTGCCAGCAGTTTACGTCAGGGCGGGGTTTACTATGGCTACACCTTC.

V gene TRBV19 combines with J gene TRBJ1-1, with a tentative D call TRBD1 (6 bases). Germline values: CDR1 LNHDA, CDR2 SQIVND (reference sequence). CDR3 length: 15 residues. Trimming took 4 bases from V and 1 from J, leaving 13 bases between them. The CDR3 spells CASSTVDRGNTEAFF. CDR3 DNA sequence: TGTGCCAGTAGTACCGTGGACAGAGGGAACACTGAAGCTTTCTTT.

This chain uses TRBV10-3 with TRBJ1-3; unclear D gene. The CDR3 is 15 residues long. Trimming pared 0 bases from V and 0 bases from J, leaving 6 bases between. The germline gives CDR1 ENHRY, CDR2 SYGVKD. The CDR3 DNA follows: TGTGCCATCAGTGAGTCGTGGAGCTCTGGAAACACCATATATTTT. Residues: CAISESWSSGNTIYF.

In DNA, the CDR3 is TGTGCCAGCAGTTACACCAGGGCTACGTCGAACACTGAAGCTTTCTTT. It specifies CASSYTRATSNTEAFF. The chain recombines TRBV6-5 with TRBJ1-1; weak D call: TRBD1 (5 bases). Germline CDR1 reads MNHEY; CDR2 reads SVGAGI. V lost 2 bases, J lost 1 base, and 14 bases lay in between. CDR3 length equals 16 residues.

V is TRBV9 and J is TRBJ1-6; TRBD1 matches at 7 bases. Germline assignment: CDR1 SGDLS and CDR2 YYNGEE. The V and J ends lost 3 bases and 9 bases, in that order; junction bases with no gene match: 9. The CDR3 length is 15 residues. CDR3 in amino acids: CASSATGMVGSPLHF. In DNA, the CDR3 is TGTGCCAGCAGCGCGACAGGGATGGTGGGTTCACCCCTCCACTTT.